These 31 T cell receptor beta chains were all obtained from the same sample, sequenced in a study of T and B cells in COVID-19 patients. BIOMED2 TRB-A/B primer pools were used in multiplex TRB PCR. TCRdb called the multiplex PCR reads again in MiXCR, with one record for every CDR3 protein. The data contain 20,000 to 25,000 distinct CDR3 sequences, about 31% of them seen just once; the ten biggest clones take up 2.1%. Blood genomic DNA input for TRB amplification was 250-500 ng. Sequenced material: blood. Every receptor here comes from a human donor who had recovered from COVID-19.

In DNA form, the CDR3 reads TGCAGTGCTAGGAGGGGGCGGGATACGCAGTATTTT. It is translated as CSARRGRDTQYF. The chain has TRBV20-1 and TRBJ2-3, with 7 positions matching TRBD1. The V and J ends lost 3 bases and 6 bases, in that order; junction bases with no gene match: 3. Germline CDR1 and CDR2: DFQATT and SNEGSKA (reference sequence). The CDR3 is made up of 12 amino acids.

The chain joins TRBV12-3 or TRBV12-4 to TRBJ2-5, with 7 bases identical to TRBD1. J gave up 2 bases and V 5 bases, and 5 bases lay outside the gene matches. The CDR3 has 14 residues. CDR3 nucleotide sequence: TGTGCCAGCAGTAACCGACAGGGACAAGAGACCCAGTACTTC. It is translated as CASSNRQGQETQYF.

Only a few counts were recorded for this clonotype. The CDR3 DNA reads TGTGCCAGCAGTCCAAACGACAGACTCTATGGCTACACCTTC. The encoded protein is CASSPNDRLYGYTF. The chain recombines TRBV6-5 with TRBJ1-2; a possible D gene is TRBD1 (5 bases). The ends were cut back, 5 bases at V and 4 bases at J, with 14 bases in the middle. CDR3 length equals 14 residues. Germline loops: CDR1 MNHEY, CDR2 SVGAGI.

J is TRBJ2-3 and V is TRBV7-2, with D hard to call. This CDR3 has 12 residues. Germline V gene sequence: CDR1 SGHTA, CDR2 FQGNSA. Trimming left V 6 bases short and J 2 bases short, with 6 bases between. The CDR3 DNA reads TGTGCCAGCAGACAGACCACAGATACGCAGTATTTT. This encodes CASRQTTDTQYF.

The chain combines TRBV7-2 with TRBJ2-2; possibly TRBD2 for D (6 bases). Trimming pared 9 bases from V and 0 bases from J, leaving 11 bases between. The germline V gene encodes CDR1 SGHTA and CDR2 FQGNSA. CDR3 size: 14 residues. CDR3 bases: TGTGCCAGTACCAGACTAGCGAACACCGGGGAGCTGTTTTTT. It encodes CASTRLANTGELFF. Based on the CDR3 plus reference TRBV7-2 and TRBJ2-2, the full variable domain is GAGVSQSPSNKVTEKGKDVELRCDPISGHTALYWYRQSLGQGLEFLIYFQGNSAPDKSGLPSDRFSAERTGGSVSTLTIQRTQQEDSAVYLCASTRLANTGELFFGEGSRLTVL.

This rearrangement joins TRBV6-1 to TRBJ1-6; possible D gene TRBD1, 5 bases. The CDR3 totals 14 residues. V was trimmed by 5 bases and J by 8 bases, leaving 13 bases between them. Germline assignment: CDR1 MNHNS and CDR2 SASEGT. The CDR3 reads CASSSRVGDSPLHF. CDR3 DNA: TGTGCCAGCAGTTCCAGGGTAGGCGATTCACCCCTCCACTTT.

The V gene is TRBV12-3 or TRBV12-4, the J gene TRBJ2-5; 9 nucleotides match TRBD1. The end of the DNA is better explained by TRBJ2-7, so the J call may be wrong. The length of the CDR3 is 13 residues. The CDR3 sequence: CASSGTGIYEQYF. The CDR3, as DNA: TGTGCCAGCAGTGGGACAGGGATCTACGAGCAGTACTTC.

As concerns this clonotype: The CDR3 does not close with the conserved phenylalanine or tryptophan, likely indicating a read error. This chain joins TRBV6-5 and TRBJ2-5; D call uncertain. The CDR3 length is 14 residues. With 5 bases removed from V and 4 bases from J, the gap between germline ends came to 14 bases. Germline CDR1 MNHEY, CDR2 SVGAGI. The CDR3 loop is CASSEWSPPETQYL. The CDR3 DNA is TGTGCCAGCAGTGAATGGAGCCCCCCAGAGACCCAGTACTTA.

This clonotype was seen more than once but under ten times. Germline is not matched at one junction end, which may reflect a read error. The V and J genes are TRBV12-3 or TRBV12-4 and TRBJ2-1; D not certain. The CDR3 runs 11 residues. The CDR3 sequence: CASSFRQHAVF. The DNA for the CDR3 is TGTGCCAGCAGTTTTCGGCAGCACGCGGTCTTC.

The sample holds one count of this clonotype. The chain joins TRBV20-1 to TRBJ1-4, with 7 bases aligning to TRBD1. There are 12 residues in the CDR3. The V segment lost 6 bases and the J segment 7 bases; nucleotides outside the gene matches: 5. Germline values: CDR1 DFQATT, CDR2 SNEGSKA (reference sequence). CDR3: CSAGTEGEKLFF. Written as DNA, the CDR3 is TGCAGTGCCGGGACAGAGGGTGAAAAACTGTTTTTT.

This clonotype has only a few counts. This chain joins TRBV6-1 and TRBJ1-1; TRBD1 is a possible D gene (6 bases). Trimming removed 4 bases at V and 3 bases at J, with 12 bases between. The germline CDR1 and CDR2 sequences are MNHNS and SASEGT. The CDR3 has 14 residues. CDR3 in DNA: TGTGCCAGCAGTGCCACAGGGAGGGACACTGAAGCTTTCTTT. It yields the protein CASSATGRDTEAFF.

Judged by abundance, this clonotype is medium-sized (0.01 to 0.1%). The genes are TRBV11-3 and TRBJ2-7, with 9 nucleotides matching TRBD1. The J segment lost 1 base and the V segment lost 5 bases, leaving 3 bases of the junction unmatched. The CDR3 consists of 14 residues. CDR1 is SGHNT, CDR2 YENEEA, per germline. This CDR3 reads CASSPGTGSYEQYF. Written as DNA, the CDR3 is TGTGCCAGCAGCCCCGGGACAGGGTCCTACGAGCAGTACTTC.

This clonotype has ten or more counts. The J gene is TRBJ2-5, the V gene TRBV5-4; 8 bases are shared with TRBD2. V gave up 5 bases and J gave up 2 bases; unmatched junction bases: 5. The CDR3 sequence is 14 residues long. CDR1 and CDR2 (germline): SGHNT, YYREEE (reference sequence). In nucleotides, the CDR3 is TGTGCCAGCAGGTCCGGGAGGGAACAAGAGACCCAGTACTTC. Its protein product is CASRSGREQETQYF.

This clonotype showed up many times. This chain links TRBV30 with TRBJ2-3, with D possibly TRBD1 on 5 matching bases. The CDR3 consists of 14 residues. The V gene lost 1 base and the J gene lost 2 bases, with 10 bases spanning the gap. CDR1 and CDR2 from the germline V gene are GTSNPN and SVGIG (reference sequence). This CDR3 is CAWSGQPLTDTQYF. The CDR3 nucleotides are TGTGCCTGGAGTGGACAGCCACTCACAGATACGCAGTATTTT. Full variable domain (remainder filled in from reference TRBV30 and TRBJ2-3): SQTIHQWPATLVQPVGSPLSLECTVEGTSNPNLYWYRQAAGRGLQLLFYSVGIGQISSEVPQNLSASRPQDRQFILSSKKLLLSDSGFYLCAWSGQPLTDTQYFGPGTRLTVL.

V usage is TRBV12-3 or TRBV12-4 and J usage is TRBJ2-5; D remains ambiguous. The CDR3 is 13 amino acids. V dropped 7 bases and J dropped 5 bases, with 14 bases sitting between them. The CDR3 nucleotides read TGTGCCAGCACCCTACGCCCCGGGGAGACCCAGTACTTC. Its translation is CASTLRPGETQYF.

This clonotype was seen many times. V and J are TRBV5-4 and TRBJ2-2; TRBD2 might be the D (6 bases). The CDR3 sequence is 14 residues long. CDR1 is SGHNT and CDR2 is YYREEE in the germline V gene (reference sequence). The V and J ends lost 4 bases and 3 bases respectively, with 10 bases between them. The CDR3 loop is CASSRDFHTGELFF. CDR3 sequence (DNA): TGTGCCAGCAGCCGGGACTTCCACACCGGGGAGCTGTTTTTT.

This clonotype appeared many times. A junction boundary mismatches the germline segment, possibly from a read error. The CDR3 here is CARSLDREGTDTQYF. CDR3 sequence (DNA): TGTGCCAGAAGCTTGGACAGGGAGGGCACAGATACGCAGTATTTT. The chain joins TRBV5-5 to TRBJ2-3; 8 bases are shared with TRBD1. CDR3 length: 15 residues. From germline, CDR1 is SGHKS and CDR2 YYEKEE (reference sequence).

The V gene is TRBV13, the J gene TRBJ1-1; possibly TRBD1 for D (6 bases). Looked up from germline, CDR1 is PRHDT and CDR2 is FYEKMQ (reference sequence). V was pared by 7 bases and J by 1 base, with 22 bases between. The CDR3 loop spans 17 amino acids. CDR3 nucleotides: TGTGCCAGCAAGGCAGATGGGGGGGCGCGAAGGAACACTGAAGCTTTCTTT. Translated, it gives CASKADGGARRNTEAFF.

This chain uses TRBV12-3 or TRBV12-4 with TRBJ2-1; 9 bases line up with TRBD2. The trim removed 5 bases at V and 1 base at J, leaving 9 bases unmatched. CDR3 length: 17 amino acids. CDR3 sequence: CASSTRGGGVSYNEQFF. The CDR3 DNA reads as TGTGCCAGCAGTACGCGGGGGGGGGGGGTATCCTACAATGAGCAGTTCTTC.

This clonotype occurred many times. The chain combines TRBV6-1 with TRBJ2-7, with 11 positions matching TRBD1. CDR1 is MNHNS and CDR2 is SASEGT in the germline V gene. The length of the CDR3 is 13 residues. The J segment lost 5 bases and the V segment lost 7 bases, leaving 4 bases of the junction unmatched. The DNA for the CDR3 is TGTGCCAGCAATCGGGACAGGGGGGACGAGCAGTACTTC. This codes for CASNRDRGDEQYF.

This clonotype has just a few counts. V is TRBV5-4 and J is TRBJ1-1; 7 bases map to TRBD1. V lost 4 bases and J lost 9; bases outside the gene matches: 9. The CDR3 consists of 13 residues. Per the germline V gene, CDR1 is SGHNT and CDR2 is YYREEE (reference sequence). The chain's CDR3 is CASSLDRVEKAFF. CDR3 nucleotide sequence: TGTGCCAGCAGCCTCGACAGGGTAGAGAAAGCTTTCTTT.

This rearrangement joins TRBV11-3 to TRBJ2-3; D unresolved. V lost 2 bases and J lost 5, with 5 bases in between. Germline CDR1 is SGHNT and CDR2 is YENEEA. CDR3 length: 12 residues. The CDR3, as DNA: TGTGCCAGCAGCTTAATTGGAGATACGCAGTATTTT. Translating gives CASSLIGDTQYF.

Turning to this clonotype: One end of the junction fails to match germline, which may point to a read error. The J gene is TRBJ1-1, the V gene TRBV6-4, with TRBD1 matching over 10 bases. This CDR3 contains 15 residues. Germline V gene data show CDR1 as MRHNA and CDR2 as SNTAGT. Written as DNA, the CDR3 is TGTGCCATCAGTGAGTCGGACAGGGGGAAACCTGAAGCTTTCTTT. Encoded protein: CAISESDRGKPEAFF.

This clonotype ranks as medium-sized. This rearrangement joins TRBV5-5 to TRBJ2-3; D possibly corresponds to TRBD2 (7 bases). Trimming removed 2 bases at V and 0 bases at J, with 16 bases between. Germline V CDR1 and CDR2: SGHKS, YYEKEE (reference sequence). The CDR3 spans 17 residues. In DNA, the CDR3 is TGTGCCAGCAGCTTCCGGTCGGGGGGCTCAAGCACAGATACGCAGTATTTT. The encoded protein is CASSFRSGGSSTDTQYF.

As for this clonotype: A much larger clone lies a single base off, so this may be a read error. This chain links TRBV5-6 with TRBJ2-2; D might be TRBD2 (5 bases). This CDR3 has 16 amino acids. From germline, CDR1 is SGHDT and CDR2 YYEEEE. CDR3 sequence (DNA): TGTGCCAGCAGCTTGGATCCGGGATCAGACACCGGGGAGCAGTTTTTT. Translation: CASSLDPGSDTGEQFF.

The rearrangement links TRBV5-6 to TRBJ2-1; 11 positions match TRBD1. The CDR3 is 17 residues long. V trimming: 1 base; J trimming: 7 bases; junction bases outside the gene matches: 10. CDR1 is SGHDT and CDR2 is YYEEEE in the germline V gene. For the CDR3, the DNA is TGTGCCAGCAGCTTGTTTCGGGACAGGGGGGAGTTGAATGAGCAGTTCTTC. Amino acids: CASSLFRDRGELNEQFF.

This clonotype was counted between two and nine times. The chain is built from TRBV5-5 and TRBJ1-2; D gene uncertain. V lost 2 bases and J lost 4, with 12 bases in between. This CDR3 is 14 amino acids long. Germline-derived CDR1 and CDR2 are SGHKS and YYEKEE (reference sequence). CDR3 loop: CASSLEKVVYGYTF. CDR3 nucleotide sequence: TGTGCCAGCAGCTTAGAGAAAGTCGTCTATGGCTACACCTTC. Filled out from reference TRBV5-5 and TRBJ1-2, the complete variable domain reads DAGVTQSPTHLIKTRGQQVTLRCSPISGHKSVSWYQQVLGQGPQFIFQYYEKEERGRGNFPDRFSARQFPNYSSELNVNALLLGDSALYLCASSLEKVVYGYTFGSGTRLTVV.

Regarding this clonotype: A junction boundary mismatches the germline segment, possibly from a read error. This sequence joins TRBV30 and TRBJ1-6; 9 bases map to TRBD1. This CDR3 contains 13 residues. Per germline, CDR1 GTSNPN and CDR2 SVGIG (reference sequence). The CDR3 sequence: CAGRTGEGSPLHF. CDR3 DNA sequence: TGTGCCGGGAGGACAGGGGAAGGTTCACCCCTCCACTTT.

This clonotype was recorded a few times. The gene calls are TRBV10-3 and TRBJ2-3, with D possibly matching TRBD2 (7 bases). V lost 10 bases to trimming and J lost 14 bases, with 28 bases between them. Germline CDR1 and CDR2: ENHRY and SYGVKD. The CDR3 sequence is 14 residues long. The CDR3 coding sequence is TGTGCCACCCGGGAAGGGGGGGGACCCCCCCCGGGGTATTTT. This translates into CATREGGGPPPGYF.

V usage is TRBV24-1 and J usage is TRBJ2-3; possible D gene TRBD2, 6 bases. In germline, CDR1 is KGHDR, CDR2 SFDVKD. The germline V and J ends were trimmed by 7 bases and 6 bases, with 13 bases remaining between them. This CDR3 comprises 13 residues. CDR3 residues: CATSQTSPDTQYF. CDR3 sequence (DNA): TGTGCCACCAGCCAAACTAGCCCCGATACGCAGTATTTT.

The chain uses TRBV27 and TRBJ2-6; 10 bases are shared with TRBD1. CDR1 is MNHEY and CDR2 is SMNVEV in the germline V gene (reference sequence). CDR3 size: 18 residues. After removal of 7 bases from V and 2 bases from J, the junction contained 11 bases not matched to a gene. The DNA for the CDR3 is TGTGCCAGCAAGTCCGCCTCTGACAGGGGGCCTGGGGCCAACGTCCTGACTTTC. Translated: CASKSASDRGPGANVLTF.